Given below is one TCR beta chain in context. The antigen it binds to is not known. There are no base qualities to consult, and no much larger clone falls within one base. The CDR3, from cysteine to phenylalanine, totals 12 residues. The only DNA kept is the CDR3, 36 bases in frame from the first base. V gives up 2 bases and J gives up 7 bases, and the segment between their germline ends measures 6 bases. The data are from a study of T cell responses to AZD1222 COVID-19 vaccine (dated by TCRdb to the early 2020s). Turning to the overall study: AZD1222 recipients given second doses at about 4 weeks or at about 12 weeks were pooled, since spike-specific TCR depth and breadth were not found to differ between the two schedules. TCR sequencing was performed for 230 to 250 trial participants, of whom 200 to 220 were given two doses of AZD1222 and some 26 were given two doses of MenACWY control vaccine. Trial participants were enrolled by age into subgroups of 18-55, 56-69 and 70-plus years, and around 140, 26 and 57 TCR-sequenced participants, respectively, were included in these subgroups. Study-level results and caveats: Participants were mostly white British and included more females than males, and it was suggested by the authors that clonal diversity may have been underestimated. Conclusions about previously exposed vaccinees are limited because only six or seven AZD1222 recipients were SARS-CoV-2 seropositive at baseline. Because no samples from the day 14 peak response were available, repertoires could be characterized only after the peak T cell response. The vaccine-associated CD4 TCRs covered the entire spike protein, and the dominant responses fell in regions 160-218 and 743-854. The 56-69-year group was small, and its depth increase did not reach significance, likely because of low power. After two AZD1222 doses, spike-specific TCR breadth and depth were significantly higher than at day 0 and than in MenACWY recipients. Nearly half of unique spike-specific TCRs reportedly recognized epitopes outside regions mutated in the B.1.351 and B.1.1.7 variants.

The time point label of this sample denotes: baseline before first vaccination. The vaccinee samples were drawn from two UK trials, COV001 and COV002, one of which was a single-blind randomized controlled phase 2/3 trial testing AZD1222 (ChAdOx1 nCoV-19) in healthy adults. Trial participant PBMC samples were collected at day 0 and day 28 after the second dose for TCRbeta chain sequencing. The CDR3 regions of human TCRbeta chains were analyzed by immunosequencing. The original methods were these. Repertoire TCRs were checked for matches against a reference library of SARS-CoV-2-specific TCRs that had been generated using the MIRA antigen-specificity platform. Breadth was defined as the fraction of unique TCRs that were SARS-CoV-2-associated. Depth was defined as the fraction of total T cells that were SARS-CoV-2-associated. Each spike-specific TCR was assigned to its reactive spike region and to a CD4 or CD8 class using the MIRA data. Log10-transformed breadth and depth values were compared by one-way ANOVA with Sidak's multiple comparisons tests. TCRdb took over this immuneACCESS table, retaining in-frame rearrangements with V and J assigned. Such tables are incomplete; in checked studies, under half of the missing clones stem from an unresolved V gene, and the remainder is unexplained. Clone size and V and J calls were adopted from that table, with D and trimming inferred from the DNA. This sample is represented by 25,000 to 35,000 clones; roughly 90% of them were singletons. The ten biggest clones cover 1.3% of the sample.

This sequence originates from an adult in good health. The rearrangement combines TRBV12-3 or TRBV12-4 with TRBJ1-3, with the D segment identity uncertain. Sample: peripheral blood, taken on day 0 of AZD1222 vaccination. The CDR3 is CASSLIGNTIYF. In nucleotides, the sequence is TGTGCCAGCAGTTTAATAGGCAACACCATATATTTT.